The T cell receptor (beta chain) described here comes from a study of cytomegalovirus exposure and HLA in healthy donors. PCR was performed using 60 Vbeta and 13 Jbeta primers. TCRdb's table, derived via immunoSEQ multiplex PCR, lists solely in-frame clones and lacks some. The table includes approximately 190,000 clones, around 90% detected once. This clone is a singleton in its sample. With V trimmed by 3 bases and J by 6 bases, 13 bases remained unmatched. The length of the CDR3 is 16 residues. The germline CDR1 and CDR2 sequences are LGHNA and YNFKEQ. Sequencing was carried out using PBMCs. This TCR was recovered from a boy between 2 and 15 years old in good health and CMV-seronegative. The chain is built from TRBV4-2 and TRBJ2-7; TRBD2 matches at 8 bases. The CDR3 sequence is CASSHVERGLGGEQYF. CDR3 bases: TGTGCCAGCAGCCATGTAGAGCGGGGGCTTGGGGGCGAGCAGTACTTC.